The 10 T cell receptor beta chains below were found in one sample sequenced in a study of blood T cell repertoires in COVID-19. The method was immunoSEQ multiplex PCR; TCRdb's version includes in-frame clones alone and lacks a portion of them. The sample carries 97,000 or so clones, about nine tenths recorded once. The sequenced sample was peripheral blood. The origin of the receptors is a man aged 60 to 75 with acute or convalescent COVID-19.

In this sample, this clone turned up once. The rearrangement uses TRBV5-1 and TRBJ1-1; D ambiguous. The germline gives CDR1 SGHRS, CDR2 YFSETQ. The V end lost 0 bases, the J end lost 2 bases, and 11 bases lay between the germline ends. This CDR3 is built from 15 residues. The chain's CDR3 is CASSLEGRGNTEAFF. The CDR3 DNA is TGCGCCAGCAGCTTGGAAGGGAGAGGTAACACTGAAGCTTTCTTT.

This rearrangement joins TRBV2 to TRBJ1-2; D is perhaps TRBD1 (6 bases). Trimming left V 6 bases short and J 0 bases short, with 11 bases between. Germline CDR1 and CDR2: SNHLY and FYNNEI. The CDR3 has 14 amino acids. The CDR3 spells CASRRGLTNYGYTF. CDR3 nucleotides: TGTGCCAGCAGGAGGGGGTTGACTAACTATGGCTACACCTTC. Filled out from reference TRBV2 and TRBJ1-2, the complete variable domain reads EPEVTQTPSHQVTQMGQEVILRCVPISNHLYFYWYRQILGQKVEFLVSFYNNEISEKSEIFDDQFSVERPDGSNFTLKIRSTKLEDSAMYFCASRRGLTNYGYTFGSGTRLTVV.

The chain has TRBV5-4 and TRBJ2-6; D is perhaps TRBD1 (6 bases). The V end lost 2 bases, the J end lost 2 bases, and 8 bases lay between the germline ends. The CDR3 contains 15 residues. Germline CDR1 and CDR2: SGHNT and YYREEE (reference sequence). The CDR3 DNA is TGTGCCAGCAGCTTACAGGGCGCTGGGGCCAACGTCCTGACTTTC. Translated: CASSLQGAGANVLTF.

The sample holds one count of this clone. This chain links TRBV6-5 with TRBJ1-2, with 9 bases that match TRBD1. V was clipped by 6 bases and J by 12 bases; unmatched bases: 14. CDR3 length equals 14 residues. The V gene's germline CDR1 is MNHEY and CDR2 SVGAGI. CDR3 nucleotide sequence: TGTGCCAGCAGGGGGCTTAGCGGGACAGGGACAGACACCTTC. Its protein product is CASRGLSGTGTDTF.

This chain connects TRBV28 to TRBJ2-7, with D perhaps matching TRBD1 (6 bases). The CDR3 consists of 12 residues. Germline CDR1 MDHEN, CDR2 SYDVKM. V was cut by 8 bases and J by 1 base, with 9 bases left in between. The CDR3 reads CASRTGSYEQYF. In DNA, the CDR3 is TGTGCCAGCCGAACAGGGTCCTACGAGCAGTACTTC.

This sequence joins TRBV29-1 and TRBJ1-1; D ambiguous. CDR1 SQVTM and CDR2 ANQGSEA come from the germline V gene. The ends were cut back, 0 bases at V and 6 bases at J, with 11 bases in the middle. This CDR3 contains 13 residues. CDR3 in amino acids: CSVEDSSNSEAFF. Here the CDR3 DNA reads TGCAGCGTTGAAGATTCTTCCAACTCTGAAGCTTTCTTT.

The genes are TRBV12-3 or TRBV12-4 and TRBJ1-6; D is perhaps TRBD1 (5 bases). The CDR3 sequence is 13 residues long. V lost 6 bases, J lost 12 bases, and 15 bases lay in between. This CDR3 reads CASSGSLRGPLHF. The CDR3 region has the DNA TGTGCCAGCAGCGGGAGCCTGAGGGGACCCCTCCACTTT.

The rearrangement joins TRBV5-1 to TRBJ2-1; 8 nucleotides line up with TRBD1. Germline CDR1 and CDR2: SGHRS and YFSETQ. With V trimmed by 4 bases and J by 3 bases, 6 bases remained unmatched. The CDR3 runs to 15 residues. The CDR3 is CASSVTGANYNEQFF. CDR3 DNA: TGCGCCAGCAGCGTGACAGGGGCCAACTACAATGAGCAGTTCTTC. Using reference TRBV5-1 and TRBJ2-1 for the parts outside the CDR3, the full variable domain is KAGVTQTPRYLIKTRGQQVTLSCSPISGHRSVSWYQQTPGQGLQFLFEYFSETQRNKGNFPGRFSGRQFSNSRSEMNVSTLELGDSALYLCASSVTGANYNEQFFGPGTRLTVL.

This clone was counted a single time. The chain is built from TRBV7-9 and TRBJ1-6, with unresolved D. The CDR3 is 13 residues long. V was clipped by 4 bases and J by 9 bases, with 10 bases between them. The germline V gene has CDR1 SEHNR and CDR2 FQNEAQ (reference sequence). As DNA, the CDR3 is TGTGCCAGCAGCTCTACGGGAACTTCACCCCTCCACTTT. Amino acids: CASSSTGTSPLHF.

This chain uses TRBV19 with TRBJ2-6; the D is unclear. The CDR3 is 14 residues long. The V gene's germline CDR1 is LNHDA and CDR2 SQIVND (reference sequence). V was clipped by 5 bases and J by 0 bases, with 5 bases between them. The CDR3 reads CASSWASGANVLTF. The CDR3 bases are TGTGCCAGTAGTTGGGCCTCTGGGGCCAACGTCCTGACTTTC. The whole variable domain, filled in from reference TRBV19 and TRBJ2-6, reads DGGITQSPKYLFRKEGQNVTLSCEQNLNHDAMYWYRQDPGQGLRLIYYSQIVNDFQKGDIAEGYSVSREKKESFPLTVTSAQKNPTAFYLCASSWASGANVLTFGAGSRLTVL.